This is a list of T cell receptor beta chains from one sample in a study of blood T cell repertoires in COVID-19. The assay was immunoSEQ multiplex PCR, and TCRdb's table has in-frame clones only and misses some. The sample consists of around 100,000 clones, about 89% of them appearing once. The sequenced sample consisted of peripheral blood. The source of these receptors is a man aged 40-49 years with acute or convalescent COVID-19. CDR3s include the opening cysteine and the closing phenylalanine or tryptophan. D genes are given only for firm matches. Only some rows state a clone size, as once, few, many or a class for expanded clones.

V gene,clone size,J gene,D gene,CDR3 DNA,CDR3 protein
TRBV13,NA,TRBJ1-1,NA,TGTGCCAGCAGCTTAGTTCGGGGTGGGGAAGCTTTCTTT,CASSLVRGGEAFF
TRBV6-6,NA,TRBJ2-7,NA,TGTGCCAGCAGTTACAGCCGATCTAGCTCCTACGAGCAGTACTTC,CASSYSRSSSYEQYF
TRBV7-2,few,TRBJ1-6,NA,TGTGCCAGCAGCCCTCTGGGGGCCTTAGGTGGGTCACCCCTCCACTTT,CASSPLGALGGSPLHF
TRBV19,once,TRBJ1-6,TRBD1,TGTGCCAGTAGTACCCGGGACAGGGGGCAGGCTTCACCCCTCCACTTT,CASSTRDRGQASPLHF
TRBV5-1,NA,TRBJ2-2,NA,TGCGCCAGCAGCGGGGCCGGGAACACCGGGGAGCTGTTTTTT,CASSGAGNTGELFF
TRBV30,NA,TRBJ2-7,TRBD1,TGTGCCTGGAGTTCCGGGACAGGGGGGAGGGGGATCTACGAGCAGTACTTC,CAWSSGTGGRGIYEQYF
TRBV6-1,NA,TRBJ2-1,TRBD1,TGTGCCAGCAGTGAAAGGGGGACAGCCTACAATGAGCAGTTCTTC,CASSERGTAYNEQFF
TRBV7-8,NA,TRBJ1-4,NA,TGTGCCAGCAGCCCGACCGGGATTAATGAAAAACTGTTTTTT,CASSPTGINEKLFF
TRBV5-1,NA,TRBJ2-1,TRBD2,TGCGCCAGCAGTAGCGGGAGTTTGGGGAATGAGCAGTTCTTC,CASSSGSLGNEQFF
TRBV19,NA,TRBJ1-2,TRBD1,TGTGCCAGTGGGACAGCTACTACTATCTATGGCTACACCTTC,CASGTATTIYGYTF
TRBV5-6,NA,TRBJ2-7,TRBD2,TGTGCCAGCAGCTGGGGACTAGCGGGAGGATCTGACGAGCAGTACTTC,CASSWGLAGGSDEQYF
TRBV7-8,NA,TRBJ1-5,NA,TGTGCCAGCAGCTTAGTTCGGGGGGCGAACAATCAGCCCCAGCATTTT,CASSLVRGANNQPQHF
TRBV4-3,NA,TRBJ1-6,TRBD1,TGCGCCAGCAGCCAAGAGGCGTGGACAGGGGATTCACCCCTCCACTTT,CASSQEAWTGDSPLHF
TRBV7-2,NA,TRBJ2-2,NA,TGTGCCAGCAGCTTAGGGAGGAACACCGGGGAGCTGTTTTTT,CASSLGRNTGELFF
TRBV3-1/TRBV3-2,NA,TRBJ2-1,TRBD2,TGTGCCAGCAGCCAAGATCCACTAGCGGGATCCTACAATGAGCAGTTCTTC,CASSQDPLAGSYNEQFF
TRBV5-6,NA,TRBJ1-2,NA,TGTGCCAGCAGCGCAATACAGGGCCGGTATGGCTACACCTTC,CASSAIQGRYGYTF
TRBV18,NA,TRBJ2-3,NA,TGTGCCAGCTCACGGGTAGGGGTGCAAGATACGCAGTATTTT,CASSRVGVQDTQYF
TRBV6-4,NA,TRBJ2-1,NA,TGTGCCAGCAGTGACCCGCAGGTTGGCGATGAGCAGTTCTTC,CASSDPQVGDEQFF
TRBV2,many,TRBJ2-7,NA,TGTGCCAGCAGTGACGACAGTACGGAGCAGTACTTC,CASSDDSTEQYF
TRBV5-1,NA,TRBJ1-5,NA,TGCGCCAGCAGCTTGGATGCAGGGCAGAATCAGCCCCAGCATTTT,CASSLDAGQNQPQHF
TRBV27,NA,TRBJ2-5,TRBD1,TGTGCCAGCAGTCAGGGGGCGGGGGAGACCCAGTACTTC,CASSQGAGETQYF
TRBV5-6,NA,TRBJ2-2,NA,TGTGCCAGCAGCTTGTCAGTAAACACCGGGGAGCTGTTTTTT,CASSLSVNTGELFF
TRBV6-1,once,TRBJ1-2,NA,TGTGCCAGCAGTGTAGCTACAGGGAGCATCAATGGCTACACCTTC,CASSVATGSINGYTF
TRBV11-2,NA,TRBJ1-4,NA,TGTGCCAGCAGCTTAGGTCGTGAGCAAGGGGCAACTAATGAAAAACTGTTTTTT,CASSLGREQGATNEKLFF
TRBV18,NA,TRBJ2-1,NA,TGTGCCAGCTCACCAACAGGCCGCTCCTACAATGAGCAGTTCTTC,CASSPTGRSYNEQFF
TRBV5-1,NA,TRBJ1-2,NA,TGCGCCAGCAGCCCGGACACAGGGCCTAACTATGGCTACACCTTC,CASSPDTGPNYGYTF
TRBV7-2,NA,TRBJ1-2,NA,TGTGCCATCGGGGGAAAGGGGTCTTTCGGCTACACCTTC,CAIGGKGSFGYTF
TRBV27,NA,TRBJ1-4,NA,TGTGCCAGCAGTTTACGTCTGGCCGAAAAACTGTTTTTT,CASSLRLAEKLFF
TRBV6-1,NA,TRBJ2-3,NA,TGTGCCAGCAGTGAATGGAGGGGTGATACAGATACGCAGTATTTT,CASSEWRGDTDTQYF
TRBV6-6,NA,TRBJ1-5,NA,TGTGCCAGCAGTTCAACAGGTGGTAGGTATCAGCCCCAGCATTTT,CASSSTGGRYQPQHF
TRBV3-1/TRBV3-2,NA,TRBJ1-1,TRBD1,TGTGCCAGCAGCCCGGTCGGACAGGCGAACACTGAAGCTTTCTTT,CASSPVGQANTEAFF
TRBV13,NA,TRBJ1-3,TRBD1,TGTGCCAGCAGCTACCCGGGACAGGAATCTGGAAACACCATATATTTT,CASSYPGQESGNTIYF
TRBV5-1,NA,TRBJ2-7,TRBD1,TGCGCCAGCAGCTTGGGGGCTCGGACAGGAGCGACAGAGCAGTACTTC,CASSLGARTGATEQYF
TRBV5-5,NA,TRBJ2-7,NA,TGTGCCAGCAGCTTTGGGGCAGGCTCCTACGAGCAGTACTTC,CASSFGAGSYEQYF
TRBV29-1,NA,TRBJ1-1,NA,TGCAGCGTTGAAGGGCCGCGGACACCATGGACTGAAGCTTTCTTT,CSVEGPRTPWTEAFF
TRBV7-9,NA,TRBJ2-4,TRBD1,TGTGCCAGCAGCTCCGTCCCGGGACAGGGATCCATTCAGTACTTC,CASSSVPGQGSIQYF
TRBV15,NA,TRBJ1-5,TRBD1,TGTGCCACCAGCCAAGGGGACAGGGTGGGGAATCAGCCCCAGCATTTT,CATSQGDRVGNQPQHF
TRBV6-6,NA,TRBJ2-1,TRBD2,TGTGCCAGCAGTTCCCTAGCGGGGGTTGCTGAGCAGTTCTTC,CASSSLAGVAEQFF
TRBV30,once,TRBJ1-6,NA,TGTGCCTGGAGTCCAAGGGACTTTTCTCCCGCTGCCTATAATTCACCCCTCCACTTT,CAWSPRDFSPAAYNSPLHF
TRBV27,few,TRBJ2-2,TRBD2,TGTGCCAGCAGTTCTTACCCCCCGGGACTAGCGGGGGGACGTAACACCGGGGAGCTGTTTTTT,CASSSYPPGLAGGRNTGELFF
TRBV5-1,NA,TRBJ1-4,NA,TGCGCCAGCAAACGGGCAACTAATGAAAAACTGTTTTTT,CASKRATNEKLFF